The rows below give T cell receptor beta chains drawn from one sample of a study of blood T cell repertoires in COVID-19. The data were produced by immunoSEQ multiplex PCR, yet TCRdb's version contains in-frame clones alone and is incomplete. The sample yields around 450,000 clones, approximately 86% seen once. The sequenced sample consisted of PBMCs or T cells enriched from blood (not recorded which). These receptors all stem from a young woman who had recovered from COVID-19. CDR3s include the opening cysteine and the closing phenylalanine or tryptophan. Fields, in order: V gene, clone size, D gene, J gene, CDR3 protein, CDR3 DNA. The D gene is left open where the match is weak. A row's size may be missing; if present it is once, few, many or a size class.

v_call: TRBV5-1; clone_size: NA; d_call: NA; j_call: TRBJ2-3; cdr3_aa: CASSLGLAGDTQYF; cdr3_nt: TGCGCCAGCAGCTTAGGTCTAGCTGGAGATACGCAGTATTTT
v_call: TRBV5-6; clone_size: NA; d_call: NA; j_call: TRBJ1-2; cdr3_aa: CASSPQVSYGYTF; cdr3_nt: TGTGCCAGCAGCCCCCAGGTCAGCTATGGCTACACCTTC
v_call: TRBV19; clone_size: few; d_call: TRBD1; j_call: TRBJ1-5; cdr3_aa: CASSIARGQGIGGQPQHF; cdr3_nt: TGTGCCAGTAGTATAGCACGAGGACAGGGTATCGGAGGTCAGCCCCAGCATTTT
v_call: TRBV19; clone_size: NA; d_call: NA; j_call: TRBJ1-1; cdr3_aa: CASSPVIWGGTTEAFF; cdr3_nt: TGTGCCAGTAGTCCCGTGATTTGGGGGGGCACGACTGAAGCTTTCTTT
v_call: TRBV20-1; clone_size: NA; d_call: NA; j_call: TRBJ2-7; cdr3_aa: CSASRPSGSYEQYF; cdr3_nt: TGCAGTGCTAGTCGGCCGTCGGGCTCCTACGAGCAGTACTTC
v_call: TRBV20-1; clone_size: NA; d_call: NA; j_call: TRBJ1-1; cdr3_aa: CSALYPTEAFF; cdr3_nt: TGCAGTGCCCTATACCCCACTGAAGCTTTCTTT
v_call: TRBV18; clone_size: once; d_call: TRBD2; j_call: TRBJ2-1; cdr3_aa: CASSQLRTSGTSGVGEQFF; cdr3_nt: TGTGCCAGCTCACAATTACGTACATCCGGGACTAGCGGGGTAGGTGAGCAGTTCTTC
v_call: TRBV10-3; clone_size: NA; d_call: NA; j_call: TRBJ1-3; cdr3_aa: CAISDNEARSGNTIYF; cdr3_nt: TGTGCCATCAGTGATAACGAGGCCCGCTCTGGAAACACCATATATTTT
v_call: TRBV19; clone_size: NA; d_call: NA; j_call: TRBJ1-5; cdr3_aa: CASSSTESNQPQHF; cdr3_nt: TGTGCCAGTAGCTCGACAGAGAGCAATCAGCCCCAGCATTTT
v_call: TRBV6-1; clone_size: NA; d_call: TRBD1; j_call: TRBJ1-2; cdr3_aa: CASSENTGEGYGYTF; cdr3_nt: TGTGCCAGCAGTGAAAACACAGGGGAAGGGTATGGCTACACCTTC
v_call: TRBV5-4; clone_size: NA; d_call: NA; j_call: TRBJ1-6; cdr3_aa: CASSLGRTNSPLHF; cdr3_nt: TGTGCCAGCAGCTTGGGCAGGACAAATTCACCCCTCCACTTT
v_call: TRBV11-2; clone_size: NA; d_call: NA; j_call: TRBJ1-3; cdr3_aa: CASSPGRGGSGNTIYF; cdr3_nt: TGTGCCAGCAGCCCGGGCCGGGGGGGCAGTGGAAACACCATATATTTT
v_call: TRBV5-1; clone_size: NA; d_call: NA; j_call: TRBJ2-5; cdr3_aa: CASSHGGFQETQYF; cdr3_nt: TGCGCCAGCAGCCACGGAGGTTTCCAGGAGACCCAGTACTTC
v_call: TRBV6-5; clone_size: NA; d_call: NA; j_call: TRBJ2-1; cdr3_aa: CASSYREGSYNEQFF; cdr3_nt: TGTGCCAGCAGTTACAGAGAGGGCTCCTACAATGAGCAGTTCTTC
v_call: TRBV7-3; clone_size: NA; d_call: TRBD1; j_call: TRBJ2-7; cdr3_aa: CASSLLGTGVHEQYF; cdr3_nt: TGTGCCAGCAGCCTCCTCGGGACAGGCGTCCACGAGCAGTACTTC
v_call: TRBV5-1; clone_size: NA; d_call: NA; j_call: TRBJ2-2; cdr3_aa: CASSLGGSNTGELFF; cdr3_nt: TGCGCCAGCAGCTTGGGCGGGTCGAACACCGGGGAGCTGTTTTTT
v_call: TRBV7-9; clone_size: NA; d_call: NA; j_call: TRBJ2-7; cdr3_aa: CASSLTVGRVDEQYF; cdr3_nt: TGTGCCAGCAGCTTGACTGTCGGCAGGGTCGACGAGCAGTACTTC
v_call: TRBV3-1/TRBV3-2; clone_size: NA; d_call: NA; j_call: TRBJ1-1; cdr3_aa: CASSQEQGNTEAFF; cdr3_nt: TGTGCCAGCAGCCAAGAGCAGGGGAACACTGAAGCTTTCTTT
v_call: TRBV5-1; clone_size: few; d_call: NA; j_call: TRBJ2-3; cdr3_aa: CASTGVTARATDTQYF; cdr3_nt: TGCGCCAGCACGGGGGTGACAGCCCGAGCAACAGATACGCAGTATTTT
v_call: TRBV29-1; clone_size: NA; d_call: NA; j_call: TRBJ1-1; cdr3_aa: CSVRLRTEATEAFF; cdr3_nt: TGCAGCGTGAGACTGCGGACAGAGGCCACTGAAGCTTTCTTT
v_call: TRBV5-8; clone_size: NA; d_call: NA; j_call: TRBJ1-1; cdr3_aa: CASSRGGGGTEAFF; cdr3_nt: TGTGCCAGCAGCCGGGGAGGGGGAGGCACTGAAGCTTTCTTT
v_call: TRBV12-3/TRBV12-4; clone_size: NA; d_call: NA; j_call: TRBJ2-3; cdr3_aa: CASSFGADTQYF; cdr3_nt: TGTGCCAGCAGTTTCGGAGCAGATACGCAGTATTTT
v_call: TRBV11-2; clone_size: NA; d_call: TRBD2; j_call: TRBJ2-7; cdr3_aa: CASSPGLAGGEQYF; cdr3_nt: TGTGCCAGCAGCCCCGGACTAGCGGGGGGCGAGCAGTACTTC
v_call: TRBV5-1; clone_size: NA; d_call: NA; j_call: TRBJ2-3; cdr3_aa: CASSFGGGATDTQYF; cdr3_nt: TGCGCCAGCAGCTTCGGAGGGGGGGCAACAGATACGCAGTATTTT
v_call: TRBV7-2; clone_size: once; d_call: TRBD1; j_call: TRBJ1-1; cdr3_aa: CASSWTGGNTEAFF; cdr3_nt: TGTGCCAGCAGTTGGACAGGCGGGAACACTGAAGCTTTCTTT
v_call: TRBV3-1/TRBV3-2; clone_size: NA; d_call: NA; j_call: TRBJ2-1; cdr3_aa: CASSLNPGLENEQFF; cdr3_nt: TGTGCCAGCAGCCTTAATCCGGGACTTGAGAATGAGCAGTTCTTC
v_call: TRBV4-1; clone_size: NA; d_call: NA; j_call: TRBJ2-3; cdr3_aa: CASSQLGFRDTQYF; cdr3_nt: TGCGCCAGCAGCCAACTCGGGTTCAGAGATACGCAGTATTTT
v_call: TRBV7-9; clone_size: NA; d_call: NA; j_call: TRBJ2-3; cdr3_aa: CASSLPPGGRTDTQYF; cdr3_nt: TGTGCCAGCAGCTTGCCCCCCGGGGGGCGCACAGATACGCAGTATTTT
v_call: TRBV30; clone_size: NA; d_call: NA; j_call: TRBJ1-1; cdr3_aa: CASALEANTEAFF; cdr3_nt: TGTGCCTCCGCTCTTGAGGCGAACACTGAAGCTTTCTTT
v_call: TRBV28; clone_size: NA; d_call: NA; j_call: TRBJ1-6; cdr3_aa: CASSLGEGGSPLHF; cdr3_nt: TGTGCCAGCAGTTTGGGGGAAGGGGGTTCACCCCTCCACTTT
v_call: TRBV4-2; clone_size: NA; d_call: NA; j_call: TRBJ2-7; cdr3_aa: CASSQEVGGSYEQYF; cdr3_nt: TGTGCCAGCAGCCAAGAGGTGGGGGGCTCCTACGAGCAGTACTTC
v_call: TRBV30; clone_size: NA; d_call: TRBD2; j_call: TRBJ2-3; cdr3_aa: CAWSADRSGGADTQYF; cdr3_nt: TGTGCCTGGAGTGCTGATAGAAGCGGGGGGGCAGATACGCAGTATTTT
v_call: TRBV28; clone_size: NA; d_call: TRBD1; j_call: TRBJ1-4; cdr3_aa: CASSQTGKGHNEKLFF; cdr3_nt: TGTGCCAGCAGCCAGACAGGGAAAGGGCATAATGAAAAACTGTTTTTT
v_call: TRBV19; clone_size: NA; d_call: NA; j_call: TRBJ2-7; cdr3_aa: CATATGVGYEQYF; cdr3_nt: TGTGCCACCGCGACAGGTGTGGGATACGAGCAGTACTTC
v_call: TRBV27; clone_size: NA; d_call: NA; j_call: TRBJ2-2; cdr3_aa: CASSLIRGNTGELFF; cdr3_nt: TGTGCCAGCAGTTTAATCAGGGGGAACACCGGGGAGCTGTTTTTT
v_call: TRBV10-3; clone_size: few; d_call: TRBD1; j_call: TRBJ1-6; cdr3_aa: CATRKGTENSPLHF; cdr3_nt: TGTGCCACCCGAAAGGGGACAGAAAATTCACCCCTCCACTTT
v_call: TRBV3-1/TRBV3-2; clone_size: NA; d_call: TRBD1; j_call: TRBJ2-5; cdr3_aa: CASGQGVGETQYF; cdr3_nt: TGTGCCAGCGGACAGGGGGTGGGCGAGACCCAGTACTTC
v_call: TRBV15; clone_size: once; d_call: NA; j_call: TRBJ1-1; cdr3_aa: CATREREFTEAFF; cdr3_nt: TGTGCCACCAGAGAGAGGGAGTTCACTGAAGCTTTCTTT
v_call: TRBV4-1; clone_size: NA; d_call: TRBD1; j_call: TRBJ2-3; cdr3_aa: CASSQPDRVIDTQYF; cdr3_nt: TGCGCCAGCAGCCAACCGGACAGGGTAATAGATACGCAGTATTTT
v_call: TRBV9; clone_size: NA; d_call: NA; j_call: TRBJ2-1; cdr3_aa: CASSTQARTNEQFF; cdr3_nt: TGTGCCAGCAGCACACAGGCCCGGACGAATGAGCAGTTCTTC
v_call: TRBV6-6; clone_size: NA; d_call: NA; j_call: TRBJ2-3; cdr3_aa: CASSYGEGTDTQYF; cdr3_nt: TGTGCCAGCAGCTACGGGGAGGGCACAGATACGCAGTATTTT
v_call: TRBV4-1; clone_size: NA; d_call: TRBD1; j_call: TRBJ1-4; cdr3_aa: CATRRTGPNEKLFF; cdr3_nt: TGCGCCACCCGACGGACAGGGCCTAATGAAAAACTGTTTTTT